This passage covers 4 T cell receptor beta chains from one sample sequenced in a study of molecular identifiers for immune sequencing clone quantification. TCRdb reprocessed the PCR reads with MiXCR, giving one entry per CDR3 protein. Of some 580,000 distinct CDR3 sequences in the sample, about 25% were seen once. The sample consisted of naive CD8+ T cells from blood, with Jurkat cell RNA spiked in. The subset here: FACS-sorted CD8+CD4-CCR7+CD45RA+ naive T cells. These receptors all stem from a human donor in good health. Some libraries in this study had Jurkat cell RNA spiked in.

As for this clonotype: A much larger clone differs from this one at a single base, so this may be a read error. In nucleotides, the CDR3 is TGTGCCAGCAGCCCGGGACCGTTCTTTCTCCCTGAGCAGTTCTTC. Its translation: CASSPGPFFLPEQFF. The chain recombines TRBV7-2 with TRBJ2-1; D may match TRBD1 or TRBD2 (5 bases each). The germline CDR1 and CDR2 sequences are SGHTA and FQGNSA. The germline V and J ends were trimmed by 5 bases and 9 bases, with 20 bases remaining between them. The CDR3 is made up of 15 amino acids.

This clonotype was observed a handful of times. This rearrangement joins TRBV12-3 or TRBV12-4 to TRBJ2-5, with D maybe TRBD2 (6 bases). The V end was cut by 2 bases, the J end by 1 base, with 8 bases between. The CDR3 runs to 14 residues. The CDR3 is CASSLIAAQETQYF. The CDR3 DNA reads TGTGCCAGCAGTTTAATAGCGGCCCAAGAGACCCAGTACTTC.

With respect to this clonotype: A much larger clone lies one base from this, so it may be a read error. The CDR3 ends on some other residue instead of the conserved phenylalanine or tryptophan, so this is likely a read error. The CDR3 DNA reads TGTGCCAGTAGTATAGACGCGAATCGTGGGGCCAACGTCCTGACTTCC. This gives the protein CASSIDANRGANVLTS. The genes are TRBV19 and TRBJ2-6; unclear D gene. V lost 0 bases, J lost 3 bases, and 9 bases lay in between. There are 16 residues in the CDR3. Per the germline V gene, CDR1 is LNHDA and CDR2 is SQIVND (reference sequence).

As for this clonotype: Germline and junction disagree at one end, which may indicate a read error. The V and J genes are TRBV6-6 and TRBJ2-7, with D uncertain. CDR1 and CDR2 from the germline V gene are MNHNY and SVGAGI (reference sequence). This CDR3 region has 15 residues. The CDR3 nucleotides read TGTGCCAGCAGTCCCGGGCGATCGAGCTCCTACGAGCGGTACTTC. Translating it yields CASSPGRSSSYERYF.